A single sample is the source of the 5 T cell receptor beta chains below, sequenced in a study of blood T cell repertoires in COVID-19. The data were produced by immunoSEQ multiplex PCR, yet TCRdb's version contains in-frame clones alone and is incomplete. In the table there are about 220,000 clones, 75% to 90% of which are singletons. Specimen: PBMCs or T cells enriched from blood (not recorded which). These receptors all come from a young woman in a cohort exposed to, infected with or recovered from COVID-19 (not recorded which).

This chain uses TRBV7-9 with TRBJ1-3; D possibly corresponds to TRBD1 (5 bases). Trimming took 5 bases from V and 4 from J, leaving 15 bases between them. Germline CDR1 is SEHNR and CDR2 is FQNEAQ (reference sequence). The length of the CDR3 is 15 residues. The DNA for the CDR3 is TGTGCCAGCAGCCCCAGGGTCCGGGAGGGAAACACCATATATTTT. Residues: CASSPRVREGNTIYF.

The chain combines TRBV7-6 with TRBJ1-4; D is undetermined. The germline V and J ends were trimmed by 1 base and 8 bases, with 17 bases remaining between them. This CDR3 spans 16 amino acids. The germline V gene has CDR1 SGHVS and CDR2 FNYEAQ. The CDR3 region is CASSLGGALRGEKLFF. CDR3 DNA: TGTGCCAGCAGCTTAGGTGGAGCCCTACGTGGCGAAAAACTGTTTTTT.

The rearrangement links TRBV24-1 to TRBJ2-1; 12 bases align to TRBD2. CDR1 and CDR2 (germline): KGHDR, SFDVKD. V shed 3 bases, J shed 4 bases, and the junction held 3 bases outside the gene matches. There are 16 residues in the CDR3. CDR3 in amino acids: CATSDRLAGVYNEQFF. The CDR3, as DNA: TGTGCCACCAGTGATCGACTAGCGGGGGTTTACAATGAGCAGTTCTTC.

The chain employs TRBV2 and TRBJ1-2; 10 bases match TRBD1. CDR3 length equals 13 residues. The V segment lost 8 bases and the J segment 8 bases; nucleotides outside the gene matches: 8. CDR1 and CDR2 (germline): SNHLY, FYNNEI. The DNA of the CDR3 is TGTGCCAGCTCTGGACAGGGGGGAATGGGCTACACCTTC. Translated: CASSGQGGMGYTF.

The chain recombines TRBV3-1 (or the pseudogene TRBV3-2) with TRBJ2-1, with 7 bases matching TRBD1. V dropped 8 bases and J dropped 1; count of bases not matched to a gene: 5. The CDR3 spans 14 residues. Looked up from germline, CDR1 is LGHDT and CDR2 is YNNKEL (reference sequence). CDR3 in amino acids: CASRRTGSYNEQFF. The CDR3 nucleotides read TGTGCCAGCCGAAGGACAGGATCCTACAATGAGCAGTTCTTC.